Presented here are 20 T cell receptor beta chains from one specimen sequenced in a study of T cell changes during pregnancy in multiple sclerosis. Profiling relied on immunoSEQ multiplex PCR, and the TCRdb table lists in-frame clones only, not all of them. The sample carries about 92,000 clones, more than 90% recorded once. The sequenced sample was peripheral blood, obtained in the first trimester of pregnancy. These receptors were obtained from a female donor with multiple sclerosis, enrolled in a pregnancy study.

The chain recombines TRBV19 with TRBJ1-3, with 7 positions matching TRBD1. Germline values: CDR1 LNHDA, CDR2 SQIVND (reference sequence). The V segment lost 7 bases and the J segment 0 bases; nucleotides outside the gene matches: 6. The CDR3 runs to 15 residues. The CDR3 loop is CASTRGQNSGNTIYF. Here the CDR3 DNA reads TGTGCCAGTACGCGGGGACAGAACTCTGGAAACACCATATATTTT.

A single count supports this clone. This chain joins TRBV6-1 and TRBJ2-1; 10 nucleotides match TRBD2. This CDR3 is 17 amino acids long. Germline V lookup: CDR1 MNHNS, CDR2 SASEGT. With V trimmed by 4 bases and J by 8 bases, 14 bases remained unmatched. Here the CDR3 reads CASSGTGLAGVSDEQFF. CDR3 in DNA: TGTGCCAGCAGTGGAACAGGGCTAGCGGGAGTGTCCGATGAGCAGTTCTTC.

V gene TRBV4-2 combines with J gene TRBJ2-1; 8 positions agree with TRBD2. The V gene end was trimmed by 0 bases and the J gene end by 7 bases; junction bases not matched to a gene: 14. The CDR3 is 18 amino acids. Germline-derived CDR1 and CDR2 are LGHNA and YNFKEQ. CDR3 bases: TGTGCCAGCAGCCAAGATCGGGCTAGCGGGTGGGGAAGAAATGAGCAGTTCTTC. As protein: CASSQDRASGWGRNEQFF.

The CDR3, as DNA: TGCGCCAGCAGCCCAGGGACTCTGGGGAATGAGCAGTTCTTC. Protein: CASSPGTLGNEQFF. The chain employs TRBV5-1 and TRBJ2-1, with D perhaps TRBD2 (6 bases). V was shortened by 4 bases and J by 7 bases, with 15 bases between the two germline ends. The CDR3 spans 14 residues. Looked up from germline, CDR1 is SGHRS and CDR2 is YFSETQ.

This sequence joins TRBV11-2 and TRBJ1-1; 9 bases match TRBD1. This CDR3 comprises 15 residues. V shed 1 base and J 8 bases; nucleotides not matched to a gene: 8. The germline V gene encodes CDR1 SGHAT and CDR2 FQNNGV. CDR3 sequence (DNA): TGTGCCAGCAGCTTAGGGGGGACAGGGAATTTCGAAGCTTTCTTT. This codes for CASSLGGTGNFEAFF.

The V call is TRBV11-2, the J call TRBJ2-1; 10 bases match TRBD2. The CDR3 loop spans 16 amino acids. Germline CDR1 SGHAT, CDR2 FQNNGV. V gave up 1 base and J gave up 5 bases; unmatched junction bases: 5. CDR3 bases: TGTGCCAGCAGCTTAGCGAGCGGGAGGGCCAACAATGAGCAGTTCTTC. This codes for CASSLASGRANNEQFF.

The rearrangement uses TRBV7-6 and TRBJ1-4, with D perhaps TRBD1 (6 bases). V lost 1 base and J 0 bases, leaving 9 bases between the germline ends. This CDR3 is built from 16 residues. The V gene's germline CDR1 is SGHVS and CDR2 FNYEAQ. The CDR3 is CASSLVGGATNEKLFF. For the CDR3, the DNA is TGTGCCAGCAGCTTAGTAGGGGGAGCAACTAATGAAAAACTGTTTTTT.

This clone was counted only a few times. The chain links TRBV18 to TRBJ2-7; 14 bases agree with TRBD2. The CDR3 runs to 16 residues. V was pared by 8 bases and J by 4 bases, with 10 bases of the junction left unmatched. Germline loops: CDR1 KGHSH, CDR2 LQKENI. The CDR3 loop is CASRPRGTSGSYEQYF. Written as DNA, the CDR3 is TGTGCCAGCCGCCCCCGTGGGACTAGCGGGAGTTACGAGCAGTACTTC.

The chain recombines TRBV4-3 with TRBJ2-2; D remains ambiguous. V lost 0 bases, J lost 1 base, and 9 bases lay in between. The CDR3 length is 16 residues. Germline CDR1 and CDR2: LGHNA and YSLEER. The CDR3 DNA is TGCGCCAGCAGCCAAGAGGCACCGGGGAACACCGGGGAGCTGTTTTTT. This codes for CASSQEAPGNTGELFF.

The gene calls are TRBV6-4 and TRBJ2-2, with 9 nucleotides matching TRBD1. V gave up 1 base and J gave up 4 bases; unmatched junction bases: 10. The length of the CDR3 is 18 residues. CDR1 and CDR2 (germline): MRHNA, SNTAGT. CDR3 bases: TGTGCCAGCAGTGACTGGACGAGGGACAGGGAAGTCACCGGGGAGCTGTTTTTT. This codes for CASSDWTRDREVTGELFF.

This chain links TRBV27 with TRBJ1-2, with D unclear. V gave up 4 bases and J gave up 2 bases, with 14 bases separating them. Germline CDR1 reads MNHEY; CDR2 reads SMNVEV (reference sequence). The CDR3 has 15 residues. The CDR3, as DNA: TGTGCCAGCAGTTACCTGAACAGATTAAACTATGGCTACACCTTC. Encoded protein: CASSYLNRLNYGYTF.

The chain joins TRBV5-6 to TRBJ2-7; 7 bases agree with TRBD2. CDR3 length: 15 residues. Germline V gene data show CDR1 as SGHDT and CDR2 as YYEEEE. Unmatched junction bases numbered 8, after V lost 1 base and J lost 4 bases. CDR3 nucleotides: TGTGCCAGCAGCTTGTCCCAGCGGGGATCATACGAGCAGTACTTC. Protein: CASSLSQRGSYEQYF.

This clone was seen a single time. The chain combines TRBV19 with TRBJ1-5; D is uncertain. The CDR3 length is 15 residues. Germline-derived CDR1 and CDR2 are LNHDA and SQIVND (reference sequence). The V end was cut by 4 bases, the J end by 7 bases, with 17 bases between. CDR3 nucleotide sequence: TGTGCCAGTAGTAGAGGGCAGGATTTGAGGCAGCCCCAGCATTTT. Its protein product is CASSRGQDLRQPQHF.

The chain combines TRBV25-1 with TRBJ1-1, with a weak D call TRBD1 (5 bases). The CDR3 totals 12 residues. Germline V gives CDR1 MGHDK, CDR2 SYGVNS. The V end was cut by 4 bases, the J end by 10 bases, with 13 bases between. The CDR3 sequence is CASSVSGFGAFF. The CDR3, as DNA: TGTGCCAGCAGTGTCTCAGGGTTTGGAGCTTTCTTT.

The chain has TRBV27 and TRBJ2-1; tentative D call: TRBD2 (6 bases). The CDR3 extends over 15 amino acids. Germline V CDR1 and CDR2: MNHEY, SMNVEV (reference sequence). The V gene lost 3 bases and the J gene lost 2 bases, with 11 bases spanning the gap. This chain's CDR3 is CASSFAGPTYNEQFF. The CDR3 region has the DNA TGTGCCAGCAGTTTCGCGGGGCCTACCTACAATGAGCAGTTCTTC.

The V and J genes are TRBV5-1 and TRBJ1-2, with D unresolved. With 0 bases removed from V and 0 bases from J, the gap between germline ends came to 6 bases. The CDR3 contains 14 residues. Per germline, CDR1 SGHRS and CDR2 YFSETQ. CDR3 DNA sequence: TGCGCCAGCAGCTTGGGGCCCGCTAACTATGGCTACACCTTC. Translation: CASSLGPANYGYTF.

This clone was seen just once. The rearrangement uses TRBV4-3 and TRBJ1-4, with TRBD1 identical over 9 bases. The CDR3 has 17 amino acids. V lost 4 bases, J lost 4 bases, and 10 bases stayed unmatched. Germline CDR1 is LGHNA and CDR2 is YSLEER. CDR3 sequence reads: CASSLITPGQGNEKLFF. The CDR3 DNA follows: TGCGCCAGCAGCCTAATAACGCCGGGACAGGGTAATGAAAAACTGTTTTTT.

This clone was counted a single time. This sequence joins TRBV30 and TRBJ2-7, with D perhaps TRBD1 (5 bases). The germline V and J ends were trimmed by 5 bases and 7 bases, with 15 bases remaining between them. CDR1 GTSNPN and CDR2 SVGIG come from the germline V gene (reference sequence). CDR3 length: 12 residues. CDR3 loop: CAWGDSPVEQYF. CDR3 nucleotides: TGTGCCTGGGGAGACAGTCCGGTAGAGCAGTACTTC.

CDR3 residues: CASSGMGGNIQYF. DNA for the CDR3: TGTGCCAGCAGTGGAATGGGCGGGAACATTCAGTACTTC. The V call is TRBV2, the J call TRBJ2-4, with D possibly matching TRBD2 (5 bases). CDR3 length: 13 residues. Germline V gene data show CDR1 as SNHLY and CDR2 as FYNNEI. The ends were cut back, 4 bases at V and 7 bases at J, with 11 bases in the middle.

The V call is TRBV7-2, the J call TRBJ2-1, with D tentatively TRBD2 (6 bases). V was pared by 0 bases and J by 6 bases, with 12 bases between. This CDR3 is built from 15 residues. Germline V gene sequence: CDR1 SGHTA, CDR2 FQGNSA. This chain's CDR3 is CASSLARGAANEQFF. CDR3 nucleotides: TGTGCCAGCAGCTTAGCGCGGGGCGCCGCCAATGAGCAGTTCTTC.